Each of the 9 T cell receptor beta chains below was sequenced from the same sample in a study of Graves' ophthalmopathy and Graves' hyperthyroidism listed by TCRdb under 2018. These reads were obtained on an Illumina HiSeq 2000. For repertoire sequencing, TCR beta CDR3 regions were amplified from RNA transcripts. The first round of RT-PCR was done with HTBI primers and the Qiagen OneStep RT-PCR kit, and was followed by a second round of multiplex PCR, then size selection and purification. TCRdb cleaned the public reads at Q25 with fastp, built clones with MiXCR and kept in-frame beta chains. Identical CDR3 protein sequences are pooled into one entry, listed with their most common genes and DNA. For this sample the table gives about 400,000 distinct CDR3 sequences, of which approximately 16% were detected only once. The top ten clonotypes cover roughly 1.5% of the sample. The sample consisted of peripheral blood. The receptors were gathered from a woman aged 18-30 years with Graves' ophthalmopathy. Donor details come from another sample of the same person, matched by shared clones.

This clonotype turned up a few times. The rearrangement joins TRBV3-1 to TRBJ2-5; D not certain. Trimming removed 4 bases from V and 4 bases from J, with 13 bases in between. The CDR3 is made up of 14 amino acids. Germline V CDR1 and CDR2: LGHDT, YNNKEL (reference sequence). The CDR3 reads CASSPFSKRETQYF. The CDR3, as DNA: TGTGCCAGCAGCCCTTTTAGTAAGAGAGAGACCCAGTACTTC.

At least ten counts were recorded for this clonotype. The chain has TRBV11-2 and TRBJ2-7, with TRBD2 matching over 9 bases. Per germline, CDR1 SGHAT and CDR2 FQNNGV. The V gene end was trimmed by 3 bases and the J gene end by 2 bases; junction bases not matched to a gene: 8. The CDR3 spans 16 residues. Here the CDR3 reads CASSFLTSGYTYEQYF. For the CDR3, the DNA is TGTGCCAGCAGCTTCTTGACTAGCGGCTACACCTACGAGCAGTACTTC.

This clonotype was detected many times. CDR3 protein: CSATGTGHYGYTF. CDR3 nucleotide sequence: TGCAGTGCTACCGGGACAGGGCACTATGGCTACACCTTC. The V and J genes are TRBV20-1 and TRBJ1-2, with TRBD1 matching 9 bases. CDR1 is DFQATT and CDR2 is SNEGSKA in the germline V gene (reference sequence). CDR3 length: 13 residues. Germline trimming cut 4 bases from V and 3 bases from J; bases unmatched to any gene: 3.

Many counts were recorded for this clonotype. The V gene is TRBV4-3, the J gene TRBJ2-2, with 8 bases fitting TRBD2. Trimming removed 4 bases from V and 9 bases from J; junction bases left unmatched: 7. The CDR3 is 14 residues long. Germline V gene data show CDR1 as LGHNA and CDR2 as YSLEER. The CDR3 loop is CASSLWTSHRELFF. Written as DNA, the CDR3 is TGCGCCAGCAGCCTCTGGACTAGCCACCGGGAGCTGTTTTTT.

The table lists this clonotype with many counts. V is TRBV6-1 and J is TRBJ2-7, with D hard to call. Germline CDR1 and CDR2: MNHNS and SASEGT. The CDR3 is made up of 15 amino acids. Trimming took off 1 base at V and 3 bases at J, with 13 bases between the two ends. This CDR3 is CASSEEPGRVYEQYF. DNA for the CDR3: TGTGCCAGCAGTGAAGAGCCAGGTAGGGTCTACGAGCAGTACTTC.

The chain is built from TRBV28 and TRBJ2-7, with a tentative D call TRBD2 (6 bases). Per germline, CDR1 MDHEN and CDR2 SYDVKM. Trimming removed 5 bases at V and 2 bases at J, with 16 bases between. The CDR3 consists of 15 residues. This CDR3 is CASSPPGGLTYEQYF. CDR3 coding DNA: TGTGCCAGCAGTCCCCCCGGGGGTCTAACCTACGAGCAGTACTTC.

This clonotype has ten or more counts. The V call is TRBV4-3, the J call TRBJ2-7, with D possibly TRBD1 on 5 matching bases. The CDR3 consists of 15 residues. CDR1 LGHNA and CDR2 YSLEER come from the germline V gene. Trimming stripped 1 base from V and 5 bases from J, with 15 bases between. The CDR3 spells CASSQGIRASNEQYF. CDR3 nucleotide sequence: TGCGCCAGCAGCCAAGGAATCAGGGCATCCAACGAGCAGTACTTC.

This clonotype was found many times. The chain links TRBV2 to TRBJ2-7; maybe TRBD1 (6 bases). The CDR3 extends over 14 amino acids. V lost 4 bases to trimming and J lost 5 bases, with 15 bases between them. The germline CDR1 and CDR2 sequences are SNHLY and FYNNEI. The CDR3 loop is CASSVGDISHEQYF. CDR3 bases: TGTGCCAGCAGTGTGGGGGACATCAGCCACGAGCAGTACTTC.

Ten or more counts support this clonotype. The V gene is TRBV6-5, the J gene TRBJ2-5; the match to TRBD1 covers 9 bases. V dropped 5 bases and J dropped 1; count of bases not matched to a gene: 2. This CDR3 has 14 residues. Germline CDR1 MNHEY, CDR2 SVGAGI. Here the CDR3 DNA reads TGTGCCAGCAGTCGGGACAGGGCCCAAGAGACCCAGTACTTC. Protein product: CASSRDRAQETQYF.